These T cell receptor beta chains were read from a single sample in a study of PD-1 blockade in classical Hodgkin lymphoma. Some clones are missing from TCRdb's copy, which holds only in-frame ones; the method was immunoSEQ multiplex PCR. The sample contains 130,000 to 150,000 clones, nearly 80% of which appear only once. The sample in question was peripheral blood mononuclear cells (PBMCs), obtained before the second cycle of nivolumab. The receptors stem from a human donor with classical Hodgkin lymphoma. The CDR3 runs from the conserved cysteine through the conserved F or W. The D gene is left open where the match is weak. Clone size is given for some rows only: seen once, a few or many times, or a class if the clone is expanded.

NA	NA	TRBV10-3	TRBJ2-3	TGTGCCATCAGTGAGACAGCCTTCACAGATACGCAGTATTTT	CAISETAFTDTQYF
once	TRBD2	TRBV5-1	TRBJ2-7	TGCGCCAGCAGCCCATCACTAGCGGGAGGTTGGTCCGAGCAGTACTTC	CASSPSLAGGWSEQYF
NA	TRBD2	TRBV19	TRBJ2-7	TGTGCCAGTAGTTTTCTAGCGGGGGTTGGCGAGCAGTACTTC	CASSFLAGVGEQYF
NA	TRBD1	TRBV27	TRBJ2-7	TGTGCCAGCAGCCCGGACAGGGGGCTTCTTTCCGAGCAGTACTTC	CASSPDRGLLSEQYF
NA	TRBD2	TRBV7-9	TRBJ2-6	TGTGCCAGCAGCTTGACTAGCGGGGGAGCGGGGGCCAACGTCCTGACTTTC	CASSLTSGGAGANVLTF
NA	NA	TRBV4-2	TRBJ2-1	TGTGCCAGCAGCCAAGATAAAGAGGGCGGATACAATGAGCAGTTCTTC	CASSQDKEGGYNEQFF
NA	TRBD1	TRBV7-8	TRBJ2-5	TGTGCCAGCAGCCTCACAGGGGTGGAGACCCAGTACTTC	CASSLTGVETQYF
NA	TRBD1	TRBV6-4	TRBJ1-4	TGTGCCAGCATCCCGGGACAGGATGGTTTGGAGGAACTGTTTTTT	CASIPGQDGLEELFF
NA	NA	TRBV6-5	TRBJ2-7	TGTGCCAGCAGTTACCAGGGGACGTACGCCTACGAGCAGTACTTC	CASSYQGTYAYEQYF
NA	TRBD1	TRBV6-5	TRBJ2-7	TGTGCCAGCAGCGCCCTCGACAGGGGTCCCTACGAGCAGTACTTC	CASSALDRGPYEQYF
NA	NA	TRBV11-1	TRBJ2-6	TGTGCCAGCAGCTTAGCGGGGGTCTCTGGGGCCAACGTCCTGACTTTC	CASSLAGVSGANVLTF
NA	NA	TRBV7-6	TRBJ1-3	TGTGCCAGCAGCTTAGCAAGACCCGGAAACACCATATATTTT	CASSLARPGNTIYF
NA	TRBD1	TRBV5-1	TRBJ2-7	TGCGCCAGCAGCCCCGGGACAGGGCACCACGAGCAGTACTTC	CASSPGTGHHEQYF
NA	NA	TRBV6-5	TRBJ2-6	TGTGCCAGCAGTTACGGGGATAGCTCTGGGGCCAACGTCCTGACTTTC	CASSYGDSSGANVLTF
NA	NA	TRBV30	TRBJ1-1	TGTGCCTGGAGTGAGCCCGAGGCGTGGGGGAACACTGAAGCTTTCTTT	CAWSEPEAWGNTEAFF
few	NA	TRBV2	TRBJ1-5	TGTGCCAGTAAAACAGGGATGGGCAATCAGCCCCAGCATTTT	CASKTGMGNQPQHF
NA	NA	TRBV6-1	TRBJ1-4	TGTGCCAGCACCACCAGATCTTATAATGAAAAACTGTTTTTT	CASTTRSYNEKLFF
NA	NA	TRBV7-6	TRBJ1-1	TGTGCCAGCAGCCCGCGACAGGTGGGAATAAACACTGAAGCTTTCTTT	CASSPRQVGINTEAFF
NA	NA	TRBV18	TRBJ1-5	TGTGCCAGCTCACTGACGCAGGGAAGCAATCAGCCCCAGCATTTT	CASSLTQGSNQPQHF
NA	NA	TRBV6-5	TRBJ1-6	TGTGCCAGCAGTTACAGGACCGGGAATTCACCCCTCCACTTT	CASSYRTGNSPLHF
NA	TRBD1	TRBV29-1	TRBJ2-7	TGCAGCGTTGGGCGGACAGGGTCCTACGAGCAGTACTTC	CSVGRTGSYEQYF
NA	NA	TRBV5-1	TRBJ1-2	TGCGCCAGCAGGGTTGGCAGGGAGAACTATGGCTACACCTTC	CASRVGRENYGYTF
NA	NA	TRBV29-1	TRBJ2-5	TGCAGTGCAGGCGGGGATACCCAGTACTTC	CSAGGDTQYF
NA	TRBD2	TRBV18	TRBJ2-3	TGTGCCAGCTCAGGGGCGGGGGAGACCGCAGATACGCAGTATTTT	CASSGAGETADTQYF
NA	NA	TRBV7-8	TRBJ2-5	TGTGCCAGCAGCGAAAGACGGGGACGGGAGACCCAGTACTTC	CASSERRGRETQYF
few	NA	TRBV5-1	TRBJ2-7	TGCGCCAGCAGACCCGGGACTCAGGGCTCCTACGAGCAGTACTTC	CASRPGTQGSYEQYF
NA	TRBD1	TRBV19	TRBJ1-6	TGTGCCAGTAGTATTAGCGGGACAGCCTATAATTCACCCCTCCACTTT	CASSISGTAYNSPLHF
few	NA	TRBV28	TRBJ2-1	TGTGCCAGCCTCCATTGGCGGAACAATGAGCAGTTCTTC	CASLHWRNNEQFF
NA	NA	TRBV5-1	TRBJ2-3	TGCGCCAGCAGCTCGGACTCCACAGATACGCAGTATTTT	CASSSDSTDTQYF
NA	NA	TRBV6-6	TRBJ2-1	TGTGCCAGCACGCGAAGCTCCTACAATGAGCAGTTCTTC	CASTRSSYNEQFF
NA	TRBD2	TRBV29-1	TRBJ2-1	TGCAGCGTTGAAGATCGGGGACTAGCGGGAGTTAATGAGCAGTTCTTC	CSVEDRGLAGVNEQFF
few	NA	TRBV19	TRBJ2-2	TGTGCCAGTACGTCAGGGTCCTGGTGGAACACCGGGGAGCTGTTTTTT	CASTSGSWWNTGELFF
few	TRBD2	TRBV28	TRBJ2-5	TGTGCCAGCAGTCACCCCGGGAGGGTGAGGGAGACCCAGTACTTC	CASSHPGRVRETQYF
NA	TRBD2	TRBV7-3	TRBJ2-3	TGTGCCAGCGGGAAGCGGGGGGATATCACAGATACGCAGTATTTT	CASGKRGDITDTQYF
NA	NA	TRBV6-6	TRBJ1-4	TGTGCCAGCAGTTACTCTGCGGTAGCTAATGAAAAACTGTTTTTT	CASSYSAVANEKLFF
NA	TRBD2	TRBV11-2	TRBJ2-7	TGTGCCAGCAGCTGGACTAGCGGGGGGGCCTACGAGCAGTACTTC	CASSWTSGGAYEQYF
NA	TRBD2	TRBV30	TRBJ2-1	TGTGCCTGGAGTGCCACTAGCGGGAGGACAGCCTACAATGAGCAGTTCTTC	CAWSATSGRTAYNEQFF
NA	NA	TRBV7-6	TRBJ1-1	TGTGCCAGCAGCTTCATAATCCCGGAACCGTTGAACACTGAAGCTTTCTTT	CASSFIIPEPLNTEAFF
NA	NA	TRBV5-6	TRBJ2-3	TGTGCCAGCAGCCCGACAGCACCTTACACAGATACGCAGTATTTT	CASSPTAPYTDTQYF
NA	TRBD2	TRBV10-3	TRBJ2-3	TGTGCCATCAGTCAACTAGCGGGGCATGATACGCAGTATTTT	CAISQLAGHDTQYF
NA	NA	TRBV7-9	TRBJ1-1	TGTGCCAGCAGCCTCCACCCGGGGTCCGAAGCTTTCTTT	CASSLHPGSEAFF
NA	TRBD2	TRBV5-4	TRBJ2-5	TGTGCCAGCAGCTTAGTACCCAGCGGGGGTAGGAAGACCCAGTACTTC	CASSLVPSGGRKTQYF
NA	NA	TRBV6-1	TRBJ1-1	TGTGCCAGCAGTGATGGAGGGCAGTTTGAAGCTTTCTTT	CASSDGGQFEAFF
NA	TRBD1	TRBV19	TRBJ2-7	TGTGCCAGCTCGAAGGTGGGGACAGGGAGCTCCTACGAGCAGTACTTC	CASSKVGTGSSYEQYF
NA	NA	TRBV13	TRBJ2-7	TGTGCCAGCACCGATTGGCGTAGCCCTAACGAGCAGTACTTC	CASTDWRSPNEQYF
NA	TRBD1	TRBV6-5	TRBJ1-5	TGTGCCAGCAGTTACACAGGGACAGGGGGCGGTCAGCCCCAGCATTTT	CASSYTGTGGGQPQHF
NA	TRBD1	TRBV7-2	TRBJ1-2	TGTGCCAGCAGCACTGGACAGGGATCTTACTATGGCTACACCTTC	CASSTGQGSYYGYTF
NA	TRBD1	TRBV7-7	TRBJ2-2	TGTGCCAGCAGCCGACAGGGGGCCACCGGGGAGCTGTTTTTT	CASSRQGATGELFF
few	TRBD2	TRBV7-3	TRBJ2-1	TGTGCCAGCAGCTTAACGTTCCCGACTAGCGGGCCCTACAATGAGCAGTTCTTC	CASSLTFPTSGPYNEQFF